The present T cell receptor beta chain was sequenced within a study of molecular identifiers for immune sequencing clone quantification. Deletions cut 0 bases from V and 5 bases from J, with 14 bases between. The CDR3 has 15 amino acids. CDR1 is LGHNA and CDR2 is YSLEER in the germline V gene. Researchers sorted naive CD8 T cells as cells that were CD8+CD4-CCR7+CD45RA+. MiXCR, applied by TCRdb to the PCR reads, yields one record per CDR3 protein. This sample has more than 300,000 distinct CDR3 sequences, with 20% to 25% found just once. The material sequenced was naive CD8+ T cells from blood, with Jurkat cell RNA spiked in. Subset described: FACS-sorted CD8+CD4-CCR7+CD45RA+ naive T cells. The clonotype originates from a human donor in good health. Some libraries in this study had Jurkat cell RNA spiked in. V and J are TRBV4-3 and TRBJ2-7; D may correspond to TRBD1 or TRBD2 (5 bases each). The CDR3 sequence is CASSQDLTRGHEQYF. As DNA, the CDR3 is TGCGCCAGCAGCCAAGATTTGACGAGGGGACACGAGCAGTACTTC.